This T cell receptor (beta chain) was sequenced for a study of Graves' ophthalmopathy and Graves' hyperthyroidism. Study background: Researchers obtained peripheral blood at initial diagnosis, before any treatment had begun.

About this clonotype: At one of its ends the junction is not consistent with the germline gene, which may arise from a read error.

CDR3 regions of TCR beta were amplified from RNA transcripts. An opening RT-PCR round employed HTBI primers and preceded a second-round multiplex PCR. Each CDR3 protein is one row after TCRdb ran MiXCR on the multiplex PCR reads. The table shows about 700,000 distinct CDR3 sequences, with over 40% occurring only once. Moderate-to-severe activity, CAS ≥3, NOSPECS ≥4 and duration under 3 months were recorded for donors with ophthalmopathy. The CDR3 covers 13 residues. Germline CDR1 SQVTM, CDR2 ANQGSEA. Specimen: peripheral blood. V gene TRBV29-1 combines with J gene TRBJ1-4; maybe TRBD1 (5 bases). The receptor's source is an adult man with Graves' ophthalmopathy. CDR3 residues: CSVGDWKNEKLFF. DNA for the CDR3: TGCAGCGTTGGGGACTGGAAAAATGAGAAACTGTTTTTT.